The next 18 T cell receptor beta chains were all read from a single sample in a study of beta chain features in type 1 diabetes. Expressed TCRB transcripts were sequenced because the entire RNA isolate underwent reverse transcription. Produced via immunoSEQ multiplex PCR; TCRdb's table is partial and in-frame only. The sample has about 360,000 clones, roughly 13% seen once; the top ten hold less than 0.02%. Sequencing was performed on naive CD4+ T cells from blood. Receptors originate from a man between 18 and 29 years old in good health.

The chain employs TRBV19 and TRBJ2-2, with D hard to call. V shed 0 bases and J shed 5 bases, with 13 bases lying between them. This CDR3 has 16 amino acids. The germline V gene has CDR1 LNHDA and CDR2 SQIVND (reference sequence). This CDR3 is CASSIDSRSRTGELFF. Here the CDR3 DNA reads TGTGCCAGTAGTATAGATTCCAGGTCCCGAACCGGGGAGCTGTTTTTT.

This clone was counted only a few times. This rearrangement joins TRBV5-1 to TRBJ1-2; D might be TRBD1 (6 bases). The germline V gene has CDR1 SGHRS and CDR2 YFSETQ. The CDR3 length is 12 residues. Trimming pared 4 bases from V and 5 bases from J, leaving 9 bases between. DNA for the CDR3: TGCGCCAGCAGCCCAGGACAGTATGGCTACACCTTC. This gives the protein CASSPGQYGYTF.

This clone has only a few counts. The chain recombines TRBV2 with TRBJ2-5, with D maybe TRBD2 (7 bases). Germline values: CDR1 SNHLY, CDR2 FYNNEI. The V end lost 3 bases, the J end lost 5 bases, and 19 bases lay between the germline ends. The CDR3 length is 16 residues. As DNA, the CDR3 is TGTGCCAGCAGTGATACGGGGGGCGACGCGGGGGAGACCCAGTACTTC. It is translated as CASSDTGGDAGETQYF.

The V call is TRBV5-1, the J call TRBJ2-5; 9 bases align to TRBD1. The germline CDR1 and CDR2 sequences are SGHRS and YFSETQ. The V and J ends lost 4 bases and 2 bases, in that order; junction bases with no gene match: 3. This CDR3 has 14 residues. DNA for the CDR3: TGCGCCAGCAGCCCTGGGACAGGGCAAGAGACCCAGTACTTC. The encoded protein is CASSPGTGQETQYF. Full variable domain (missing parts from reference TRBV5-1 and TRBJ2-5): KAGVTQTPRYLIKTRGQQVTLSCSPISGHRSVSWYQQTPGQGLQFLFEYFSETQRNKGNFPGRFSGRQFSNSRSEMNVSTLELGDSALYLCASSPGTGQETQYFGPGTRLLVL.

This clone has just a few counts. This sample includes further DNA sequences coding for the same CDR3. The chain joins TRBV5-1 to TRBJ1-1; 8 positions agree with TRBD1. Germline V gene data show CDR1 as SGHRS and CDR2 as YFSETQ. CDR3 length equals 15 residues. J was trimmed by 0 bases and V by 0 bases; bases with no gene match: 1. The CDR3 DNA is TGCGCCAGCAGCTTGGACAGGGGGGTGAACACTGAAGCTTTCTTT. Its protein product is CASSLDRGVNTEAFF.

CDR3: CASSVDRAGRGDTQYF. The CDR3, as DNA: TGTGCCAGCAGTGTCGACAGGGCCGGGCGTGGAGATACGCAGTATTTT. The chain joins TRBV2 to TRBJ2-3, with 7 bases fitting TRBD1. The CDR3 runs 16 residues. Germline V lookup: CDR1 SNHLY, CDR2 FYNNEI. The V segment lost 4 bases and the J segment 5 bases; nucleotides outside the gene matches: 12.

The chain combines TRBV27 with TRBJ2-7; no firm D call. This CDR3 region has 11 residues. V was trimmed by 6 bases and J by 0 bases, leaving 3 bases between them. Germline V CDR1 and CDR2: MNHEY, SMNVEV (reference sequence). This CDR3 reads CASSFSYEQYF. DNA of the CDR3: TGTGCCAGCAGCTTCTCCTACGAGCAGTACTTC.

A few counts support this clone. The chain is built from TRBV5-1 and TRBJ2-5, with D possibly being TRBD1 (6 bases). This CDR3 has 14 residues. V was trimmed by 4 bases and J by 4 bases, leaving 14 bases between them. CDR1 and CDR2 from the germline V gene are SGHRS and YFSETQ. This chain's CDR3 is CASSRITGRETQYF. CDR3 DNA sequence: TGCGCCAGCAGCCGAATCACAGGGAGAGAGACCCAGTACTTC.

The table lists this clone with a few counts. The J gene is TRBJ2-1, the V gene TRBV13; maybe TRBD1 (6 bases). Germline V gene lookup returns CDR1 PRHDT and CDR2 FYEKMQ (reference sequence). This CDR3 has 12 amino acids. V shed 4 bases and J shed 8 bases, with 9 bases lying between them. The CDR3 loop is CASSSAGDEQFF. CDR3 DNA: TGTGCCAGCAGCTCTGCAGGGGATGAGCAGTTCTTC.

The chain is built from TRBV6-5 and TRBJ1-3, with a weak D call TRBD1 (5 bases). The ends were cut back, 2 bases at V and 4 bases at J, with 9 bases in the middle. The length of the CDR3 is 14 residues. Germline CDR1 MNHEY, CDR2 SVGAGI. The chain's CDR3 is CASSYGGSGNTIYF. In nucleotides, the CDR3 is TGTGCCAGCAGTTACGGGGGGTCCGGAAACACCATATATTTT.

Only a few counts were recorded for this clone. This rearrangement joins TRBV5-1 to TRBJ2-5; D unresolved. From germline, CDR1 is SGHRS and CDR2 YFSETQ. The CDR3 runs to 13 residues. V gave up 0 bases and J gave up 4 bases, with 7 bases separating them. Here the CDR3 reads CASSLAGRETQYF. The CDR3 bases are TGCGCCAGCAGCTTGGCAGGCAGAGAGACCCAGTACTTC.

This clone occurred a few times. The CDR3 loop reads CASSLVATSGANVLTF. Here the CDR3 DNA reads TGTGCCAGCAGCTTAGTAGCTACCTCTGGGGCCAACGTCCTGACTTTC. V is TRBV7-3 and J is TRBJ2-6; D not resolved. The CDR3 consists of 16 residues. V lost 2 bases, J lost 0 bases, and 8 bases lay in between. CDR1 is SGHTA and CDR2 is FQGTGA in the germline V gene.

This clone was counted only a few times. The chain links TRBV4-3 to TRBJ2-5, with 9 bases fitting TRBD2. Germline lookup yields CDR1 LGHNA and CDR2 YSLEER. This CDR3 is 16 amino acids long. The junction had 7 bases not matched to a gene; V was cut back by 0 bases and J by 5 bases. CDR3 nucleotide sequence: TGCGCCAGCAGCCAAGACCGCGGGAGGGAAATGGAGACCCAGTACTTC. It codes for CASSQDRGREMETQYF.

Only a few counts were recorded for this clone. The chain employs TRBV30 and TRBJ2-7, with D possibly being TRBD2 (7 bases). CDR3 length equals 12 residues. The V end was cut by 0 bases, the J end by 7 bases, with 10 bases between. Germline lookup yields CDR1 GTSNPN and CDR2 SVGIG (reference sequence). For the CDR3, the DNA is TGTGCCTGGAGTGTGGGGGGGCCGGAGCAGTACTTC. It codes for CAWSVGGPEQYF.

The rearrangement links TRBV4-2 to TRBJ2-3; TRBD2 aligns across 9 bases. V trimming: 1 base; J trimming: 5 bases; junction bases outside the gene matches: 10. Germline V gene sequence: CDR1 LGHNA, CDR2 YNFKEQ. The CDR3 is 17 amino acids. CDR3 DNA: TGTGCCAGCAGCCAAGCCTTAGCGGGAGTTAAGGGAGATACGCAGTATTTT. Encoded protein: CASSQALAGVKGDTQYF.

This clone came up a few times. The chain links TRBV7-9 to TRBJ2-5; 8 positions match TRBD1. Germline assignment: CDR1 SEHNR and CDR2 FQNEAQ (reference sequence). The CDR3 covers 14 residues. Losses at the gene ends were 3 bases for V and 4 bases for J; bases not matched to a gene: 4. DNA of the CDR3: TGTGCCAGCAGCTTCCCCAGGGGGCCAGAGACCCAGTACTTC. Protein product: CASSFPRGPETQYF.

In this sample, this clone turned up a few times. The chain couples TRBV28 to TRBJ1-1; TRBD1 matches 7 bases. The junction had 5 bases not matched to a gene; V was cut back by 6 bases and J by 7 bases. CDR1 is MDHEN and CDR2 is SYDVKM in the germline V gene. There are 12 residues in the CDR3. The CDR3: CASSWGQNEAFF. The CDR3 DNA reads as TGTGCCAGCAGCTGGGGACAGAATGAAGCTTTCTTT.

The rearrangement uses TRBV15 and TRBJ1-5, with unresolved D. This CDR3 region has 13 residues. Germline-derived CDR1 and CDR2 are LNHNV and YYDKDF (reference sequence). With 0 bases removed from V and 6 bases from J, the gap between germline ends came to 6 bases. The CDR3 region is CATSRDQVQPQHF. CDR3 nucleotides: TGTGCCACCAGCAGAGATCAGGTTCAGCCCCAGCATTTT.